Listed here is a single T cell receptor (beta chain). What it recognizes is unknown. CDR1 is SQVTM, CDR2 ANQGSEA, per germline. V lost 4 bases and J 0 bases, leaving 11 bases between the germline ends. This CDR3 spans 14 amino acids. The sample is drawn from a study of CD8 T cells in Susac syndrome. Study-level results: Peak Susac CD8+ clonal expansion occurred in TEMRA cells and active patients. Total CD8+ and CD8+ TEMRA repertoires contained 15 to 20 and five Susac-specific public clones, respectively.

An input of about 0.5 to 1 ug of RNA was subjected to reverse transcription using random hexamers. Amplification of TCR beta CDR3 spanned 54 Vbeta and 13 Jbeta via immunoSEQ multiplex PCR. TCRdb ran MiXCR on the immunoSEQ multiplex PCR reads and lists one entry per CDR3 protein. The sample has under 70,000 distinct CDR3 sequences, 85% to 95% seen once. The V call is TRBV29-1, the J call TRBJ2-3, with a tentative D call TRBD1 (5 bases). This TCR was sampled from a human donor with Susac syndrome. The sample taken for sequencing was CD8+ T cells from PBMCs. CDR3 DNA sequence: TGCAGCGTTGGGCAGGGAAGTAGCACAGATACGCAGTATTTT. Translating it yields CSVGQGSSTDTQYF.